Below, one T cell receptor beta chain is given with its context. Profiling relied on immunoSEQ multiplex PCR, and the TCRdb table lists in-frame clones only, not all of them. Among 65,000 to 90,000 clones, approximately 95% were seen once, and the ten largest hold less than 3.5%. This sample was taken from a study of cytomegalovirus exposure and HLA in healthy donors. Germline-derived CDR1 and CDR2 are MNHEY and SMNVEV (reference sequence). V was clipped by 5 bases and J by 5 bases; unmatched bases: 17. This CDR3 has 19 residues. The genes are TRBV27 and TRBJ2-1; 11 positions match TRBD2. Sequencing was performed on PBMCs. This clonotype was sampled from a man aged 18 to 30 in good health and CMV-seronegative. This CDR3 reads CASSDASLLIAGGNNEQFF. The DNA for the CDR3 is TGTGCCAGCAGTGACGCTTCTTTGCTAATAGCGGGGGGGAACAATGAGCAGTTCTTC.